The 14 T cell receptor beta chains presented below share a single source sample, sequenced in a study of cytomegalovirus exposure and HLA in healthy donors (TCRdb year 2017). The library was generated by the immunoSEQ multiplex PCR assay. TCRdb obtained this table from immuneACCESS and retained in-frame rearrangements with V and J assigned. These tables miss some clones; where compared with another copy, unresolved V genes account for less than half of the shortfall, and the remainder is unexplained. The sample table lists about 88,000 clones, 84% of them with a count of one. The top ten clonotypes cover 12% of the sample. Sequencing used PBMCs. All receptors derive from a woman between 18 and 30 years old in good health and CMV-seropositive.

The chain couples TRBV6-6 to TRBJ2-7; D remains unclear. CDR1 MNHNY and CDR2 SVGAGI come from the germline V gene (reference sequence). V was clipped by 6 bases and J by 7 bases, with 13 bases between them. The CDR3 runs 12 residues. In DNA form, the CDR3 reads TGTGCCAGCAGGAATGTGGCCGCTGAGCAGTACTTC. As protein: CASRNVAAEQYF.

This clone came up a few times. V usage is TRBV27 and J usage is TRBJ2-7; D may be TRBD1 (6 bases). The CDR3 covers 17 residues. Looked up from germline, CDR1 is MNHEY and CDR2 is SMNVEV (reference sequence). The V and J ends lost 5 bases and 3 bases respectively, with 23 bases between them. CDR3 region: CASSPYASYRENYEQYF. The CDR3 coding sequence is TGTGCCAGCAGTCCCTATGCATCTTACAGGGAAAACTACGAGCAGTACTTC.

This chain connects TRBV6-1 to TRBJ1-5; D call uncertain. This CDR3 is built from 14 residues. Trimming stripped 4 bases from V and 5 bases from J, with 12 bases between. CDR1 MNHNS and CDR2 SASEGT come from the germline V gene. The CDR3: CASSVGGRDQPQHF. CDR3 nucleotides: TGTGCCAGCAGTGTTGGAGGGAGGGATCAGCCCCAGCATTTT.

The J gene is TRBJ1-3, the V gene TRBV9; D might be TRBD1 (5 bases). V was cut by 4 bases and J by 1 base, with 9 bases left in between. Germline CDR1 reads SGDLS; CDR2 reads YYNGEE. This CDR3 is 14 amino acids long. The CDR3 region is CASSTAGSGNTIYF. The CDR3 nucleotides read TGTGCCAGCAGCACCGCAGGGTCTGGAAACACCATATATTTT. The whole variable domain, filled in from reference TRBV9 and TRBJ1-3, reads DSGVTQTPKHLITATGQRVTLRCSPRSGDLSVYWYQQSLDQGLQFLIQYYNGEERAKGNILERFSAQQFPDLHSELNLSSLELGDSALYFCASSTAGSGNTIYFGEGSWLTVV.

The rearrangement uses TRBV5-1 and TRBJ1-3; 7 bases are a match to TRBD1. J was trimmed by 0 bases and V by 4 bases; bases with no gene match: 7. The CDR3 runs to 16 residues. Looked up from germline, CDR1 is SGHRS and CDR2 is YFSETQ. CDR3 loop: CASSGGQFFSGNTIYF. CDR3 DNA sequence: TGCGCCAGCAGCGGGGGACAGTTTTTCTCTGGAAACACCATATATTTT.

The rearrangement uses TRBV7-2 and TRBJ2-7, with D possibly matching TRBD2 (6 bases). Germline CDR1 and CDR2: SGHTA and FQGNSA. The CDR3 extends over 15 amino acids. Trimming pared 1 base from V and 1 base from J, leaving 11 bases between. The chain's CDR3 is CASSLVLAGSYEQYF. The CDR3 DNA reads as TGTGCCAGCAGCTTAGTTCTCGCGGGGTCCTACGAGCAGTACTTC.

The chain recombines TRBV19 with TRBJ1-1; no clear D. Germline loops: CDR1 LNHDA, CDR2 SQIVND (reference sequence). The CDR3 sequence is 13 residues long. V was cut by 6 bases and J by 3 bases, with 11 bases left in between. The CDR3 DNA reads TGTGCCAGTAGCGATCAGCGATACACTGAAGCTTTCTTT. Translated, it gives CASSDQRYTEAFF.

In nucleotides, the CDR3 is TGTGCCAGCAGTGCCGGGAACTATGGCTACACCTTC. The encoded protein is CASSAGNYGYTF. The rearrangement joins TRBV2 to TRBJ1-2; no clear D gene. The V end lost 4 bases, the J end lost 2 bases, and 5 bases lay between the germline ends. The germline V gene encodes CDR1 SNHLY and CDR2 FYNNEI. This CDR3 is built from 12 residues.

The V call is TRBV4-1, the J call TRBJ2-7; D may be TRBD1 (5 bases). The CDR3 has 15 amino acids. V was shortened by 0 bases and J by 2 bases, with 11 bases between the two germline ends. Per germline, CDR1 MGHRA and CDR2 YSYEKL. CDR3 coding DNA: TGCGCCAGCAGCCAAGAAGTGGCAGGGACCTACGAGCAGTACTTC. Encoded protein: CASSQEVAGTYEQYF.

The CDR3 DNA reads TGTGCCAGTAGGGGGACAGAGTATGAAAAACTGTTTTTT. This translates into CASRGTEYEKLFF. The V call is TRBV19, the J call TRBJ1-4; 7 bases map to TRBD1. The CDR3 has 13 residues. V trimming: 6 bases; J trimming: 6 bases; junction bases outside the gene matches: 4. CDR1 is LNHDA, CDR2 SQIVND, per germline (reference sequence).

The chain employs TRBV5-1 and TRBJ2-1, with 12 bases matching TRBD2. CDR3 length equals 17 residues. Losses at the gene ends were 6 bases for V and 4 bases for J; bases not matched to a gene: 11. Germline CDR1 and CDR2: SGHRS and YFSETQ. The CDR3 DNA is TGCGCCAGCAACCCCATCGGACTAGCGGGACAATACAATGAGCAGTTCTTC. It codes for CASNPIGLAGQYNEQFF.

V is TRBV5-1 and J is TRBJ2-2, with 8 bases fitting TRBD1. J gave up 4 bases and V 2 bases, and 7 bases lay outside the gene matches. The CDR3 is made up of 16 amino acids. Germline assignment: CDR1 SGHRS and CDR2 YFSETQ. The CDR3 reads CASSFPTGAGTGELFF. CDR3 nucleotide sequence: TGCGCCAGCAGCTTCCCGACAGGGGCGGGCACCGGGGAGCTGTTTTTT.

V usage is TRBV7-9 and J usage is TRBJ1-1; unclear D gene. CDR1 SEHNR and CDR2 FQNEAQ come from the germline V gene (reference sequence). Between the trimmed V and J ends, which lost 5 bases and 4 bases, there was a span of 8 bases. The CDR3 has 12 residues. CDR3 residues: CASSPRGTEAFF. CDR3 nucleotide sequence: TGTGCCAGCAGCCCCCGGGGCACTGAAGCTTTCTTT. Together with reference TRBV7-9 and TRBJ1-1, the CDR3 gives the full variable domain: DTGVSQNPRHKITKRGQNVTFRCDPISEHNRLYWYRQTLGQGPEFLTYFQNEAQLEKSRLLSDRFSAERPKGSFSTLEIQRTEQGDSAMYLCASSPRGTEAFFGQGTRLTVV.

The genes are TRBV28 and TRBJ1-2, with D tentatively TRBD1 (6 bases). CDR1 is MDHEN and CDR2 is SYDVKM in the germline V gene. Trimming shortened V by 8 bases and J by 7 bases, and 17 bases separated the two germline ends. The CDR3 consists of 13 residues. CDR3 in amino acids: CASGSSGTLGYTF. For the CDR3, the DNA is TGTGCCAGCGGCTCCTCCGGGACACTTGGCTACACCTTC.